Listed here is a single T cell receptor beta chain. Its target is not known. These data originate in a study of cytomegalovirus exposure and HLA in healthy donors. General study findings and limits: Productive status was seen about 87% or about 30% of the time for most TCR beta V segments in an earlier analysis. Presence/absence analyses treated sequencing depth as roughly uniform across donors.

PCR used 60 Vbeta primers and 13 Jbeta primers. Sequencing was performed with immunoSEQ multiplex PCR; in TCRdb, only in-frame clones are kept and a portion is missing. This sample has some 160,000 clones; roughly 85% occur once, and the top ten carry more than 0.55%. V lost 1 base, J lost 4 bases, and 5 bases stayed unmatched. The CDR3 is 15 residues long. In germline, CDR1 is LNHDA, CDR2 SQIVND (reference sequence). Sequenced material: PBMCs. V gene TRBV19 combines with J gene TRBJ1-1, with 8 bases that match TRBD1. The sequence came from a woman in her thirties or forties in good health and CMV-seronegative. The CDR3 region is CASSIGGTGRTEAFF. CDR3 sequence (DNA): TGTGCCAGTAGTATAGGGGGGACAGGACGCACTGAAGCTTTCTTT. Full variable domain (remainder filled in from reference TRBV19 and TRBJ1-1): DGGITQSPKYLFRKEGQNVTLSCEQNLNHDAMYWYRQDPGQGLRLIYYSQIVNDFQKGDIAEGYSVSREKKESFPLTVTSAQKNPTAFYLCASSIGGTGRTEAFFGQGTRLTVV.